This T cell receptor beta chain came from a study of regulatory T cells in long-lasting Graves disease. Time point noted: newly diagnosed GD, antithyroid drugs for less than 3 months. Extracted RNA from PBMCs served as the source of the TCR library. Tubes containing EDTA received approximately 9 milliliters of drawn peripheral blood. V was pared by 7 bases and J by 4 bases, with 17 bases of the junction left unmatched. The CDR3 runs to 16 residues. Germline lookup yields CDR1 SQVTM and CDR2 ANQGSEA. Many counts were recorded for this clonotype. Building of the TCR beta libraries involved iRepertoire HTBI primers and Arm-PCR of CDR3 regions. MiXCR, run by TCRdb on the multiplex PCR reads, gives a single entry per CDR3 protein. This table has roughly 420,000 distinct CDR3 sequences, about a sixth appearing once. The same data also went into a second study, on T cells in Graves' hyperthyroidism and ophthalmopathy.

The chain joins TRBV29-1 to TRBJ2-7; TRBD1 agrees at 9 bases. The sample here was peripheral blood mononuclear cells (PBMCs), taken at new diagnosis, from a patient treated with antithyroid drugs. This clonotype was obtained from a woman in her 30s with Graves disease. CDR3 loop: CSAILQGQGVLYEQYF. As DNA, the CDR3 is TGCAGCGCTATCCTCCAGGGACAGGGTGTGTTGTACGAGCAGTACTTC.